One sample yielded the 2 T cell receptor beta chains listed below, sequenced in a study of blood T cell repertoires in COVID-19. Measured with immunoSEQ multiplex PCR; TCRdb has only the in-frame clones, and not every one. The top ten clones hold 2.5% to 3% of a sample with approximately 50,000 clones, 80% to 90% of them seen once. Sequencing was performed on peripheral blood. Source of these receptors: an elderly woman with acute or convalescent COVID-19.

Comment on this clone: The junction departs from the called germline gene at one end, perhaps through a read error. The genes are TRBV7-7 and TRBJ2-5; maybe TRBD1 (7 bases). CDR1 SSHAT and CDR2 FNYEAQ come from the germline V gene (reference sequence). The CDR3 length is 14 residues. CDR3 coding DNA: TGTGCTAGCAGTTCGCGGGACAGTAAAGAGACCCAGTACTTC. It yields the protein CASSSRDSKETQYF.

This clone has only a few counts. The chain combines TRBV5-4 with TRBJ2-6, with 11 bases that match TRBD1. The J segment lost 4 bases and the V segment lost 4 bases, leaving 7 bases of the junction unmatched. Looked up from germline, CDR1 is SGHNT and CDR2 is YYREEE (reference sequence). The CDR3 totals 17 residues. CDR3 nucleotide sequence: TGTGCCAGCAGCCTCGGGACAGGGGGGCGCGGGGCCAACGTCCTGACTTTC. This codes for CASSLGTGGRGANVLTF.